Following are 24 T cell receptor beta chains from one sample sequenced in a study of metastatic and nonmetastatic thyroid tumors. Thyroid surgery took place with no prior treatment in any patient. TCRdb re-processed the PCR reads through MiXCR. Of about 4,100 clones detected, 30% to 40% appear once; the ten largest clones hold roughly 29%. The specimen was adjacent normal tissue. The receptor source for this set is a male donor with papillary thyroid cancer or a benign thyroid nodule (not recorded which). Some clones in this sample may be carry-over from other donors' samples.

This chain links TRBV2 with TRBJ1-1; D ambiguous. This CDR3 spans 13 amino acids. CDR1 SNHLY and CDR2 FYNNEI come from the germline V gene. Trimming left V 7 bases short and J 4 bases short, with 13 bases between. The CDR3 protein is CASNYVTSTEAFF. The CDR3 DNA is TGTGCCAGCAACTACGTGACGAGCACTGAAGCTTTCTTT. The whole variable domain, remainder taken from reference TRBV2 and TRBJ1-1, is EPEVTQTPSHQVTQMGQEVILRCVPISNHLYFYWYRQILGQKVEFLVSFYNNEISEKSEIFDDQFSVERPDGSNFTLKIRSTKLEDSAMYFCASNYVTSTEAFFGQGTRLTVV.

This clone was picked up a small number of times. V usage is TRBV6-6 and J usage is TRBJ1-1, with 9 positions matching TRBD1. Germline CDR1 and CDR2: MNHNY and SVGAGI (reference sequence). The V segment lost 2 bases and the J segment 0 bases; nucleotides outside the gene matches: 7. The CDR3 loop spans 17 amino acids. The CDR3 loop is CASSYLPDRGMNTEAFF. CDR3 coding DNA: TGTGCCAGCAGTTACCTACCGGACAGGGGTATGAACACTGAAGCTTTCTTT.

This chain uses TRBV27 with TRBJ1-6; D gene uncertain. Trimming took off 4 bases at V and 3 bases at J, with 7 bases between the two ends. The germline V gene encodes CDR1 MNHEY and CDR2 SMNVEV (reference sequence). The CDR3 consists of 14 residues. CDR3 coding DNA: TGTGCCAGCAGTTGGTCGGACTATAATTCACCCCTCCACTTT. This encodes CASSWSDYNSPLHF.

The V call is TRBV11-1, the J call TRBJ1-1, with a tentative D call TRBD1 (6 bases). This CDR3 is 14 amino acids long. Germline loops: CDR1 SGHAT, CDR2 FQDESV (reference sequence). Trimming cost V 1 base and J 6 bases, with 12 bases left between them. The CDR3 spells CASSLVQGRPEAFF. CDR3 in DNA: TGTGCCAGCAGCTTAGTCCAGGGGAGACCTGAAGCTTTCTTT.

This clone was seen a handful of times. The V gene is TRBV12-3 or TRBV12-4, the J gene TRBJ1-2; 7 bases map to TRBD1. The CDR3 has 14 residues. V lost 2 bases and J lost 7; bases outside the gene matches: 7. CDR3 DNA: TGTGCCAGCAGTTTATTGGACAGGTGGGCTGGCTACACCTTC. It specifies CASSLLDRWAGYTF.

This clone appeared a few times. Sequence at one end of the junction differs from germline and may be a read error. V and J are TRBV28 and TRBJ2-7; the D gene is possibly TRBD2 (5 bases). Germline loops: CDR1 MDHEN, CDR2 SYDVKM. This CDR3 spans 15 amino acids. CDR3 region: CASSTSGKSSYDQYF. CDR3 nucleotides: TGTGCCAGCAGCACCAGCGGAAAAAGCTCCTACGATCAGTACTTC. The complete variable domain, with remaining parts taken from reference TRBV28 and TRBJ2-7, reads DVKVTQSSRYLVKRTGEKVFLECVQDMDHENMFWYRQDPGLGLRLIYFSYDVKMKEKGDIPEGYSVSREKKERFSLILESASTNQTSMYLCASSTSGKSSYDQYFGPGTRLTVT.

Within the sample, this clone is medium-sized (0.01 to 0.1%). This chain connects TRBV9 to TRBJ1-3; a possible D gene is TRBD1 (6 bases). The CDR3 consists of 17 residues. Trimming took off 3 bases at V and 2 bases at J, with 18 bases between the two ends. The germline CDR1 and CDR2 sequences are SGDLS and YYNGEE. The CDR3 DNA is TGTGCCAGCAGCGAGAGGGACAATCGCGGACCTGGAAACACCATATATTTT. Amino acid sequence: CASSERDNRGPGNTIYF.

The chain uses TRBV20-1 and TRBJ2-7; 13 positions agree with TRBD2. V lost 1 base to trimming and J lost 4 bases; unmatched junction nucleotides: 13. The length of the CDR3 is 18 residues. Germline V gene lookup returns CDR1 DFQATT and CDR2 SNEGSKA (reference sequence). CDR3: CSARVAPGTSGKGYEQYF. The CDR3 nucleotides are TGCAGTGCTAGAGTTGCCCCTGGGACTAGCGGGAAAGGGTACGAGCAGTACTTC.

This clone has just a few counts. This chain uses TRBV27 with TRBJ2-7; the D gene is possibly TRBD1 (6 bases). This CDR3 is 14 amino acids long. The germline V and J ends were trimmed by 0 bases and 3 bases, with 9 bases remaining between them. In germline, CDR1 is MNHEY, CDR2 SMNVEV (reference sequence). For the CDR3, the DNA is TGTGCCAGCAGTTTATCGGGACACCTCTACGAGCAGTACTTC. It translates to CASSLSGHLYEQYF.

The V call is TRBV20-1, the J call TRBJ2-7; TRBD1 agrees at 7 bases. From germline, CDR1 is DFQATT and CDR2 SNEGSKA (reference sequence). The CDR3 totals 14 residues. V lost 3 bases to trimming and J lost 1 base; unmatched junction nucleotides: 6. CDR3 nucleotide sequence: TGCAGTGCTAGGGGGACAGCGTGGTCCTACGAGCAGTACTTC. This encodes CSARGTAWSYEQYF.

This clone has a handful of counts. The V and J genes are TRBV12-3 or TRBV12-4 and TRBJ2-2; 11 bases are shared with TRBD2. V was clipped by 5 bases and J by 4 bases; unmatched bases: 6. The CDR3 has 16 residues. CDR3 in amino acids: CASSHKGLAGTGELFF. CDR3 nucleotide sequence: TGTGCCAGCAGTCACAAAGGACTAGCGGGCACCGGGGAGCTGTTTTTT.

V is TRBV7-6 and J is TRBJ2-7; the D is unclear. The germline V gene encodes CDR1 SGHVS and CDR2 FNYEAQ. The V end lost 5 bases, the J end lost 10 bases, and 15 bases lay between the germline ends. This CDR3 has 12 amino acids. The CDR3 DNA sequence: TGTGCCAGCAGCCCGTACAGTGGCTATCAGTACTTC. Translation: CASSPYSGYQYF.

The chain couples TRBV5-1 to TRBJ2-3; D gene ambiguous. Per the germline V gene, CDR1 is SGHRS and CDR2 is YFSETQ. CDR3 length equals 15 residues. Trimming left V 0 bases short and J 3 bases short, with 11 bases between. CDR3 DNA: TGCGCCAGCAGCTTGGGTCTAGGCGAGACAGATACGCAGTATTTT. Encoded protein: CASSLGLGETDTQYF. The full variable domain, its missing parts supplied by reference TRBV5-1 and TRBJ2-3, is KAGVTQTPRYLIKTRGQQVTLSCSPISGHRSVSWYQQTPGQGLQFLFEYFSETQRNKGNFPGRFSGRQFSNSRSEMNVSTLELGDSALYLCASSLGLGETDTQYFGPGTRLTVL.

Only a few counts were recorded for this clone. The V and J genes are TRBV19 and TRBJ1-2, with TRBD1 as a possible D gene (5 bases). Deletions cut 11 bases from V and 3 bases from J, with 22 bases between. CDR1 and CDR2 (germline): LNHDA, SQIVND (reference sequence). The CDR3 length is 15 residues. The CDR3 region has the DNA TGTGCCGGTATCCCCCAACCGGGACGGGACTATGGCTACACCTTC. This sequence encodes CAGIPQPGRDYGYTF.

This clone was detected only a few times. The V call is TRBV10-1, the J call TRBJ2-2; 9 nucleotides match TRBD2. The germline gives CDR1 WNHNN, CDR2 SYGVQD (reference sequence). The CDR3 runs to 15 residues. V was pared by 7 bases and J by 1 base, with 4 bases of the junction left unmatched. Here the CDR3 DNA reads TGCGCCAGCACCAGACTAGCGGAGAACACCGGGGAGCTGTTTTTT. It is translated as CASTRLAENTGELFF.

This chain links TRBV20-1 with TRBJ1-5; no clear D gene. This CDR3 spans 12 amino acids. V dropped 6 bases and J dropped 4 bases, with 10 bases sitting between them. CDR1 and CDR2 from the germline V gene are DFQATT and SNEGSKA (reference sequence). CDR3 coding DNA: TGCAGTGCGCGTGAAGCAAATCAGCCCCAGCATTTT. Protein product: CSAREANQPQHF.

This sequence joins TRBV7-8 and TRBJ1-2; TRBD1 matches at 8 bases. CDR1 and CDR2 from the germline V gene are SGHVS and FQNEAQ. This CDR3 spans 15 amino acids. V was pared by 5 bases and J by 6 bases, with 11 bases of the junction left unmatched. CDR3 loop: CASSARGVDRDGYTF. In DNA form, the CDR3 reads TGTGCCAGCAGCGCCCGGGGGGTGGACAGGGATGGCTACACCTTC.

The chain joins TRBV9 to TRBJ2-1, with D possibly being TRBD1 or TRBD2 (5 bases each). The germline gives CDR1 SGDLS, CDR2 YYNGEE. This CDR3 is 15 amino acids long. The V gene lost 3 bases and the J gene lost 2 bases, with 12 bases spanning the gap. The CDR3 sequence is CASSERDAAYNEQFF. The CDR3 bases are TGTGCCAGCAGCGAGAGGGACGCAGCCTACAATGAGCAGTTCTTC.

This rearrangement joins TRBV7-6 to TRBJ1-2; 10 positions match TRBD1. This CDR3 is 18 amino acids long. The junction had 11 bases not matched to a gene; V was cut back by 1 base and J by 3 bases. Germline CDR1 is SGHVS and CDR2 is FNYEAQ. The CDR3 loop is CASSLGTPGTGVYYGYTF. CDR3 nucleotides: TGTGCCAGCAGCTTAGGAACCCCCGGGACAGGGGTCTACTATGGCTACACCTTC. Combining the CDR3 with reference TRBV7-6 and TRBJ1-2 gives the whole variable domain GAGVSQSPRYKVTKRGQDVALRCDPISGHVSLYWYRQALGQGPEFLTYFNYEAQQDKSGLPNDRFSAERPEGSISTLTIQRTEQRDSAMYRCASSLGTPGTGVYYGYTFGSGTRLTVV.

This chain's CDR3 is CASSEGTSGAYEQYF. CDR3 coding DNA: TGTGCCAGCAGTGAAGGGACTAGCGGGGCCTACGAGCAGTACTTC. This chain joins TRBV6-1 and TRBJ2-7; 12 bases map to TRBD2. The CDR3 is 15 residues long. Germline CDR1 MNHNS, CDR2 SASEGT. Germline trimming cut 1 base from V and 2 bases from J; bases unmatched to any gene: 0.

V is TRBV20-1 and J is TRBJ2-3, with TRBD2 identical over 16 bases. The CDR3 spans 16 residues. J gave up 1 base and V 8 bases, and 6 bases lay outside the gene matches. Germline CDR1 and CDR2: DFQATT and SNEGSKA (reference sequence). CDR3 in amino acids: CSLGLAGGSGTDTQYF. CDR3 bases: TGCAGTCTGGGACTAGCGGGAGGGTCGGGCACAGATACGCAGTATTTT.

The gene calls are TRBV30 and TRBJ1-2; 9 bases line up with TRBD1. Germline loops: CDR1 GTSNPN, CDR2 SVGIG (reference sequence). CDR3 length: 12 residues. J was trimmed by 6 bases and V by 2 bases; bases with no gene match: 1. In DNA, the CDR3 is TGTGCCTGGAGTTGGACAGGGGATGGCTACACCTTC. It translates to CAWSWTGDGYTF.

By proportion, this clone is large (0.1 to 1%). The genes are TRBV11-2 and TRBJ1-6; D unresolved. The V end lost 0 bases, the J end lost 5 bases, and 8 bases lay between the germline ends. The CDR3 runs to 15 residues. The germline gives CDR1 SGHAT, CDR2 FQNNGV. CDR3 sequence reads: CASSLEPGNNSPLHF. The CDR3 region has the DNA TGTGCCAGCAGCTTAGAGCCCGGGAATAATTCACCCCTCCACTTT.

Only a few counts were recorded for this clone. The conserved closing phenylalanine or tryptophan is absent in this CDR3, likely reflecting a read error. It is unclear where the CDR3 begins or ends on the DNA, so no DNA is shown, and the CDR3 is as TCRdb lists it. J is TRBJ2-7 and V is TRBV9; the table's D call TRBD2 went unverified against the DNA. Inclusive of both ends, the CDR3 amounts to 8 amino acids. CDR1 is SGDLS, CDR2 YYNGEE, per germline. CDR3 sequence: CASSVPAG.